This passage covers 11 T cell receptor beta chains from one sample sequenced in a study of control samples from healthy donors and cancer patients. TCRdb keeps only in-frame clones here, not all; method: immunoSEQ multiplex PCR. The sample holds about 130,000 clones; 75% to 95% are singletons and the top ten take 2% to 3%. The sequenced material came from blood. The receptors derive from a man aged 35-49 years in good health.

This clone has just one count. The chain's CDR3 is CASSSGQSAIGYTF. The CDR3 bases are TGTGCCAGCAGCTCGGGACAGTCTGCGATTGGCTACACCTTC. This chain links TRBV7-3 with TRBJ1-2, with 7 positions matching TRBD1. Germline V gives CDR1 SGHTA, CDR2 FQGTGA. V dropped 4 bases and J dropped 7; count of bases not matched to a gene: 9. CDR3 length: 14 amino acids.

The chain uses TRBV25-1 and TRBJ1-6; the D is unclear. The CDR3 runs to 13 residues. Per germline, CDR1 MGHDK and CDR2 SYGVNS. Deletions cut 1 base from V and 10 bases from J, with 8 bases between. The CDR3, as DNA: TGTGCCAGCAGTGAATTCGGAGACTCACCCCTCCACTTT. Its translation is CASSEFGDSPLHF.

The chain combines TRBV29-1 with TRBJ2-5; 13 nucleotides line up with TRBD2. In germline, CDR1 is SQVTM, CDR2 ANQGSEA. After removal of 3 bases from V and 7 bases from J, the junction contained 8 bases not matched to a gene. The CDR3 has 15 amino acids. The CDR3 protein is CSVEGTSGALGTQYF. In DNA, the CDR3 is TGCAGCGTTGAGGGGACTAGCGGGGCGCTGGGGACCCAGTACTTC.

This rearrangement joins TRBV19 to TRBJ1-5, with D possibly being TRBD1 (5 bases). V was shortened by 3 bases and J by 4 bases, with 10 bases between the two germline ends. Germline CDR1 reads LNHDA; CDR2 reads SQIVND (reference sequence). This CDR3 contains 14 residues. Here the CDR3 DNA reads TGTGCCAGTAGTATCTGGGACGGTAATCAGCCCCAGCATTTT. Protein sequence: CASSIWDGNQPQHF.

The chain has TRBV9 and TRBJ1-4; tentatively, D is TRBD1 (6 bases). V lost 3 bases and J 7 bases, leaving 19 bases between the germline ends. This CDR3 spans 16 amino acids. The germline CDR1 and CDR2 sequences are SGDLS and YYNGEE. The CDR3 DNA reads TGTGCCAGCAGCGCGGGGACCGGGACACAAATTGAAAAACTGTTTTTT. Its translation: CASSAGTGTQIEKLFF.

The chain employs TRBV12-3 or TRBV12-4 and TRBJ2-7; D unclear. Trimming removed 7 bases from V and 2 bases from J, with 9 bases in between. The CDR3 runs 12 residues. The CDR3 DNA is TGTGCCAGCACCTCCGGAGCCTACGAGCAGTACTTC. Translated: CASTSGAYEQYF.

This clone was observed once. The rearrangement links TRBV2 to TRBJ1-4; D gene ambiguous. The CDR3 is 14 amino acids. The germline V and J ends were trimmed by 3 bases and 7 bases, with 12 bases remaining between them. Per the germline V gene, CDR1 is SNHLY and CDR2 is FYNNEI. Here the CDR3 reads CASSDRAAGEKLFF. CDR3 bases: TGTGCCAGCAGTGATCGAGCCGCCGGTGAAAAACTGTTTTTT.

The chain is built from TRBV13 and TRBJ2-1, with TRBD2 matching over 15 bases. This CDR3 has 19 amino acids. The germline gives CDR1 PRHDT, CDR2 FYEKMQ (reference sequence). Trimming at V came to 5 bases and at J to 8 bases, leaving 16 bases not matched to a gene. For the CDR3, the DNA is TGTGCCAGCAGCAAGGGGGCTCGGACTAGCGGGGGGGTATACCATGAGCAGTTCTTC. Its translation is CASSKGARTSGGVYHEQFF.

The chain has TRBV4-1 and TRBJ1-2; 7 positions agree with TRBD1. Germline V gene lookup returns CDR1 MGHRA and CDR2 YSYEKL. After removal of 4 bases from V and 7 bases from J, the junction contained 9 bases not matched to a gene. The CDR3 is made up of 14 amino acids. The DNA for the CDR3 is TGCGCCAGCAGCCGCGGCACAGGGGCGGGTGGCTACACCTTC. This encodes CASSRGTGAGGYTF.

This clone has only a few counts. The chain couples TRBV5-6 to TRBJ2-5; D uncertain. Trimming shortened V by 0 bases and J by 5 bases, and 8 bases separated the two germline ends. CDR1 SGHDT and CDR2 YYEEEE come from the germline V gene. The CDR3 is made up of 13 amino acids. CDR3 protein: CASSLAPSETQYF. In DNA, the CDR3 is TGTGCCAGCAGCTTGGCTCCGAGTGAGACCCAGTACTTC.

The sample holds one count of this clone. V gene TRBV7-3 combines with J gene TRBJ2-2; possible D gene TRBD1, 6 bases. CDR1 is SGHTA, CDR2 FQGTGA, per germline. The V and J ends lost 1 base and 1 base respectively, with 10 bases between them. CDR3 length: 16 residues. CDR3 protein: CASSLMAQGNTGELFF. The CDR3 coding sequence is TGTGCCAGCAGCTTAATGGCACAGGGGAACACCGGGGAGCTGTTTTTT.